This is a list of T cell receptor beta chains from one sample in a study of T cell repertoires in cytomegalovirus infection. TCRdb called the reads again in MiXCR, with one record for every CDR3 protein. The table includes 110,000 or so distinct CDR3 sequences, 30% to 35% detected once. Their antigen targets remain unknown. Source: CD8+ T cells from cultured PBMCs, taken from culture after CMV antigen stimulation. These TCRs come from a human donor in good health (CMV status not recorded). Some clones in this sample may be carry-over from other donors' samples. CDR3s include the opening cysteine and the closing phenylalanine or tryptophan. The D gene is left open where the match is weak.

cdr3_length: 15
d_call: NA
v_call: TRBV6-1
cdr3_aa: CASSREGRGNQPQHF

cdr3_length: 13
d_call: TRBD2
v_call: TRBV29-1
cdr3_aa: CSVPGGPTGELFF

cdr3_length: 11
d_call: NA
v_call: TRBV6-6
cdr3_aa: CASSFLNEQFF

cdr3_length: 15
d_call: NA
v_call: TRBV4-1
cdr3_aa: CASSHHGRGTDTQYF

cdr3_length: 15
d_call: TRBD2
v_call: TRBV7-2
cdr3_aa: CASSPTAGGHDEQYF

cdr3_length: 15
d_call: NA
v_call: TRBV7-6
cdr3_aa: CASSLGRALNEKLFF

cdr3_length: 14
d_call: NA
v_call: TRBV28
cdr3_aa: CASSLSPDPGELFF

cdr3_length: 16
d_call: TRBD1
v_call: TRBV28
cdr3_aa: CASSLPPQGSTDTQYF

cdr3_length: 14
d_call: TRBD1
v_call: TRBV20-1
cdr3_aa: CSAEGQRESQPQHF

cdr3_length: 15
d_call: NA
v_call: TRBV12-3/TRBV12-4
cdr3_aa: CASSQLKTGNSPLHF

cdr3_length: 15
d_call: TRBD1
v_call: TRBV12-3/TRBV12-4
cdr3_aa: CASSPPGGRSYEQYF

cdr3_length: 15
d_call: NA
v_call: TRBV9
cdr3_aa: CASSPTGTAQETQYF

cdr3_length: 13
d_call: NA
v_call: TRBV2
cdr3_aa: CASSEGGRNIQYF

cdr3_length: 14
d_call: NA
v_call: TRBV27
cdr3_aa: CASSARAYNSPLHF

cdr3_length: 14
d_call: NA
v_call: TRBV6-2/TRBV6-3
cdr3_aa: CASSYGRANYGYTF

cdr3_length: 15
d_call: TRBD2
v_call: TRBV5-1
cdr3_aa: CASSRFPGTSNEQFF

cdr3_length: 15
d_call: NA
v_call: TRBV7-6
cdr3_aa: CASSLALGRAETQYF

cdr3_length: 13
d_call: NA
v_call: TRBV5-6
cdr3_aa: CASSYPAGDTQYF

cdr3_length: 16
d_call: TRBD1
v_call: TRBV7-8
cdr3_aa: CASSLFDYRGESPLHF

cdr3_length: 13
d_call: NA
v_call: TRBV29-1
cdr3_aa: CSANQATDTEAFF

cdr3_length: 16
d_call: NA
v_call: TRBV5-1
cdr3_aa: CASSPGTVLSGNTIYF

cdr3_length: 12
d_call: NA
v_call: TRBV12-3/TRBV12-4
cdr3_aa: CASTEIGNTIYF

cdr3_length: 14
d_call: TRBD1
v_call: TRBV7-6
cdr3_aa: CASSPRDRGHEQYF

cdr3_length: 16
d_call: NA
v_call: TRBV2
cdr3_aa: CASSEGVFVPKNIQYF

cdr3_length: 16
d_call: NA
v_call: TRBV6-5
cdr3_aa: CASSYGFGATNEKLFF

cdr3_length: 14
d_call: NA
v_call: TRBV4-3
cdr3_aa: CASSQVRGPYEQYF

cdr3_length: 15
d_call: NA
v_call: TRBV7-9
cdr3_aa: CASSTSETVSYEQYF

cdr3_length: 13
d_call: NA
v_call: TRBV27
cdr3_aa: CASSFGQSTEAFF

cdr3_length: 13
d_call: TRBD2
v_call: TRBV7-6
cdr3_aa: CASSPGRGGEQYF

cdr3_length: 16
d_call: NA
v_call: TRBV28
cdr3_aa: CASSFFRAIPYNEQFF